Detailed here is one T cell receptor (beta chain). Clones were sequenced by immunoSEQ multiplex PCR, and TCRdb holds only the in-frame ones, with some missing. The sample includes 30,000 to 40,000 clones, approximately 82% seen only once; the top ten take over 6%. The data stem from a study of STAT5B mutations in CD4+ large granular lymphocyte leukemia. The receptor was derived from a human donor in good health. The sample consisted of CD4+ T cells from blood buffy coats.

The CDR3 sequence: CASSAISGDTQYF. CDR3 coding DNA: TGTGCCAGCAGCGCCATTTCTGGGGATACGCAGTATTTT. The chain couples TRBV7-2 to TRBJ2-3; no clear D gene. V was clipped by 5 bases and J by 6 bases, with 12 bases between them. From germline, CDR1 is SGHTA and CDR2 FQGNSA. CDR3 length: 13 residues.